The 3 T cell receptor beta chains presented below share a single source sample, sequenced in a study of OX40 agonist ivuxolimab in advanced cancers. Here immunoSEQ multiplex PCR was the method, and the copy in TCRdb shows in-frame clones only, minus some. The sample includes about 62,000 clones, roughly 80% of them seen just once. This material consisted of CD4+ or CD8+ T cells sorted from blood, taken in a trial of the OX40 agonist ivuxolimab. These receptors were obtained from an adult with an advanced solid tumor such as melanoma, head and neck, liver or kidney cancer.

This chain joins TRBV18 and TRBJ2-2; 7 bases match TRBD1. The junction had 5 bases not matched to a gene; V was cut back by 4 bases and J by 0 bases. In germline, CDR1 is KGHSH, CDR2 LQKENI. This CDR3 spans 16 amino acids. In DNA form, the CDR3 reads TGTGCCAGCTCACTAGAGACAGGGTCGAACACCGGGGAGCTGTTTTTT. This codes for CASSLETGSNTGELFF.

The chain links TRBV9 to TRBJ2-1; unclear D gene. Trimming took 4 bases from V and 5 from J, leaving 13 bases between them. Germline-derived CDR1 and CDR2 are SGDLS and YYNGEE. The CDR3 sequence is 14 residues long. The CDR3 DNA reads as TGTGCCAGCAGCCCCCCGGACGGAAACAATGAGCAGTTCTTC. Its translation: CASSPPDGNNEQFF.

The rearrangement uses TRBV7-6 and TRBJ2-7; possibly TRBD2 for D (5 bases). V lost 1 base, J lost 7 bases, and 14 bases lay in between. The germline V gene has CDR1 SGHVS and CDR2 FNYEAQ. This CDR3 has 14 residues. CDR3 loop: CASSLGENSGEQYF. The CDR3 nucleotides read TGTGCCAGCAGCTTAGGGGAAAATTCGGGAGAGCAGTACTTC.